This T cell receptor beta chain is from a study of glioma-infiltrating T cells. TCR alpha and beta CDR3 regions were amplified from RNA using iRepertoire nested multiplex PCR. TCRdb itself ran the multiplex PCR reads through MiXCR, one entry per CDR3 protein. The sample carries around 190,000 distinct CDR3 sequences, approximately 30% recorded once. The sample holds many counts of this clonotype. CDR1 is DFQATT, CDR2 SNEGSKA, per germline (reference sequence). This CDR3 contains 14 residues. V lost 2 bases, J lost 0 bases, and 3 bases stayed unmatched. The source of this sequence is a human donor with low-grade glioma or glioblastoma, undergoing nonglioma brain surgery, or in good health (not recorded which). The chain employs TRBV20-1 and TRBJ1-1; 7 bases align to TRBD1. The sample comprised glioma tissue, nonneoplastic brain tissue, or PBMCs (not recorded which). CDR3 loop: CSARSGTVNTEAFF. In nucleotides, the CDR3 is TGCAGTGCTAGATCCGGGACAGTGAACACTGAAGCTTTCTTT.